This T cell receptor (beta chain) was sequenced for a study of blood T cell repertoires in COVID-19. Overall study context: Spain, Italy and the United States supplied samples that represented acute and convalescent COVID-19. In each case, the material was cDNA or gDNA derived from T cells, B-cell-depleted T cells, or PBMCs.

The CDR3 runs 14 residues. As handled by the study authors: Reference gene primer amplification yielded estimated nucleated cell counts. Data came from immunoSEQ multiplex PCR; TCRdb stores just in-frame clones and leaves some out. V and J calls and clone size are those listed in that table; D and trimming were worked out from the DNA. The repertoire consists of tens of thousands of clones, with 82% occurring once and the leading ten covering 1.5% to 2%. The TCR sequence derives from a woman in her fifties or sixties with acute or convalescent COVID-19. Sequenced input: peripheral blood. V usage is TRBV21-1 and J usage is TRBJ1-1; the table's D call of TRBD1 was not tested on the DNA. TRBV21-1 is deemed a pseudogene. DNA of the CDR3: TGTGCCAGCAGCAAAGCGGCCCACCCCACTGAAGCTTTCTTT. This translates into CASSKAAHPTEAFF.